The clone carrying this TCR beta chain was found a few times. This specimen belongs to a study of blood T cells in healthy people across ages. A second PCR of 7 to 11 cycles used a sample-barcoded 5' primer and a J-beta primer mix. TCRdb re-called the 5' RACE reads through MiXCR, storing one row per CDR3 protein. The sample has some 860,000 distinct CDR3 sequences, roughly 50% seen once. V was trimmed by 5 bases and J by 0 bases, leaving 7 bases between them. Germline-derived CDR1 and CDR2 are MNHEY and SVGAGI. The CDR3 is made up of 14 amino acids. The sample was blood. The sequence was collected from a man aged 35 to 55 in good health. The chain carries TRBV6-5 and TRBJ1-4; D is undetermined. CDR3: CASSHRTTNEKLFF. CDR3 nucleotide sequence: TGTGCCAGCAGTCACAGAACAACTAATGAAAAACTGTTTTTT.